These 13 T cell receptor beta chains share one sample of origin, sequenced in a study of regulatory T cells in long-lasting Graves disease. Time point indicated: persistent/refractory GD, antithyroid drugs over 5 years with positive TRAb. From PBMCs, RNA was extracted and then used to make the TCR library. Assembly of TCR beta libraries relied on iRepertoire HTBI primers together with Arm-PCR of CDR3 regions. Each CDR3 protein is one row after TCRdb ran MiXCR on the multiplex PCR reads. The sample contains 650,000 to 850,000 distinct CDR3 sequences, 25% to 30% of which appear only once. Here the sequenced sample was peripheral blood mononuclear cells (PBMCs), taken when the disease was refractory, from a patient treated with antithyroid drugs. The receptors were gathered from a female donor with Graves disease.

The chain links TRBV7-2 to TRBJ1-1, with a tentative D call TRBD1 (6 bases). The CDR3 consists of 16 residues. Between the trimmed V and J ends, which lost 1 base and 5 bases, there was a span of 17 bases. Germline lookup yields CDR1 SGHTA and CDR2 FQGNSA. CDR3 coding DNA: TGTGCCAGCAGCTTAGATCGTTTCTTAGGGGGAACTGAAGCTTTCTTT. This codes for CASSLDRFLGGTEAFF.

The chain recombines TRBV20-1 with TRBJ2-7, with 7 bases aligning to TRBD2. CDR3 length: 13 amino acids. The trim removed 4 bases at V and 2 bases at J, leaving 5 bases unmatched. Germline V CDR1 and CDR2: DFQATT, SNEGSKA (reference sequence). DNA of the CDR3: TGCAGTGCTAAGGGAGGGCCGGCCTACGAGCAGTACTTC. It encodes CSAKGGPAYEQYF.

This clonotype has just a few counts. The genes are TRBV29-1 and TRBJ2-2; unclear D gene. The CDR3 is 12 amino acids. Trimming stripped 5 bases from V and 4 bases from J, with 8 bases between. The germline gives CDR1 SQVTM, CDR2 ANQGSEA. Written as DNA, the CDR3 is TGCAGCGTTCGTCAGGCCACCGGGGAGCTGTTTTTT. Protein: CSVRQATGELFF.

The rearrangement links TRBV3-1 to TRBJ1-3; D unresolved. The CDR3 runs 17 residues. Trimming removed 3 bases at V and 0 bases at J, with 15 bases between. Germline lookup yields CDR1 LGHDT and CDR2 YNNKEL (reference sequence). The CDR3 reads CASSHVVEDFSGNTIYF. In nucleotides, the CDR3 is TGTGCCAGCAGCCACGTAGTGGAGGACTTCTCTGGAAACACCATATATTTT.

This sequence joins TRBV29-1 and TRBJ1-1, with 8 bases that match TRBD1. J lost 1 base, V lost 7 bases, and 5 bases had no gene match. The CDR3 spans 13 residues. Germline V lookup: CDR1 SQVTM, CDR2 ANQGSEA. CDR3 sequence: CSGRQGSNTEAFF. CDR3 nucleotide sequence: TGCAGCGGTAGACAGGGGTCGAACACTGAAGCTTTCTTT.

The CDR3 loop is CASSPGTSPTNEKLFF. Written as DNA, the CDR3 is TGTGCCAGCAGCCCGGGGACGAGTCCAACTAATGAAAAACTGTTTTTT. This chain links TRBV3-1 with TRBJ1-4, with D maybe TRBD1 (5 bases). This CDR3 is built from 16 residues. V dropped 4 bases and J dropped 0 bases, with 12 bases sitting between them. In germline, CDR1 is LGHDT, CDR2 YNNKEL (reference sequence).

Points on this clonotype: At one boundary the junction diverges from the germline segment, which might be a read error. The rearrangement links TRBV28 to TRBJ1-5; no firm D call. CDR1 is MDHEN, CDR2 SYDVKM, per germline. The CDR3 covers 12 residues. The CDR3 bases are TGTGTCAGCAGTCTCTCTTATCAGCCCCAGCATTTT. This gives the protein CVSSLSYQPQHF.

V and J are TRBV6-5 and TRBJ1-6, with a tentative D call TRBD1 (6 bases). Germline V gene sequence: CDR1 MNHEY, CDR2 SVGAGI. The CDR3 totals 15 residues. V shed 0 bases and J shed 9 bases, with 12 bases lying between them. This CDR3 is CASSYSQGGSSPLHF. The DNA for the CDR3 is TGTGCCAGCAGTTACTCACAGGGCGGTAGTTCACCCCTCCACTTT.

Only a few counts were recorded for this clonotype. The chain links TRBV2 to TRBJ1-3; D gene uncertain. The CDR3 consists of 14 residues. Germline loops: CDR1 SNHLY, CDR2 FYNNEI. Trimming cost V 6 bases and J 0 bases, with 9 bases left between them. The CDR3 coding sequence is TGTGCCAGCAGAGACCTAAGCTCTGGAAACACCATATATTTT. Residues: CASRDLSSGNTIYF.

The rearrangement links TRBV6-5 to TRBJ1-2, with TRBD1 matching over 7 bases. The CDR3 spans 16 residues. Germline loops: CDR1 MNHEY, CDR2 SVGAGI. The V gene end was trimmed by 2 bases and the J gene end by 4 bases; junction bases not matched to a gene: 10. This chain's CDR3 is CASSYTQGMEGYGYTF. The CDR3 nucleotides read TGTGCCAGCAGTTACACACAGGGGATGGAGGGCTATGGCTACACCTTC.

The V call is TRBV20-1, the J call TRBJ1-2, with TRBD1 matching 10 bases. Unmatched junction bases numbered 3, after V lost 1 base and J lost 4 bases. From germline, CDR1 is DFQATT and CDR2 SNEGSKA (reference sequence). CDR3 size: 14 residues. The CDR3 coding sequence is TGCAGTGCTAGAGGGACAGGGGGGCCCTATGGCTACACCTTC. It specifies CSARGTGGPYGYTF.

V and J are TRBV5-1 and TRBJ2-1, with a possible D match to TRBD1 (7 bases). There are 12 residues in the CDR3. CDR1 is SGHRS, CDR2 YFSETQ, per germline. Trimming removed 6 bases from V and 10 bases from J, with 14 bases in between. Written as DNA, the CDR3 is TGCGCCAGCACCAGTCAGGGGGGCGAGCAGTTCTTC. Translated, it gives CASTSQGGEQFF.

This clonotype was recorded a few times. The chain recombines TRBV28 with TRBJ1-5; 7 bases are shared with TRBD1. The V gene's germline CDR1 is MDHEN and CDR2 SYDVKM. The CDR3 loop spans 15 amino acids. V gave up 4 bases and J gave up 2 bases; unmatched junction bases: 5. CDR3 protein: CASSSTTGGNQPQHF. CDR3 DNA: TGTGCCAGCAGTTCTACTACAGGGGGCAATCAGCCCCAGCATTTT.